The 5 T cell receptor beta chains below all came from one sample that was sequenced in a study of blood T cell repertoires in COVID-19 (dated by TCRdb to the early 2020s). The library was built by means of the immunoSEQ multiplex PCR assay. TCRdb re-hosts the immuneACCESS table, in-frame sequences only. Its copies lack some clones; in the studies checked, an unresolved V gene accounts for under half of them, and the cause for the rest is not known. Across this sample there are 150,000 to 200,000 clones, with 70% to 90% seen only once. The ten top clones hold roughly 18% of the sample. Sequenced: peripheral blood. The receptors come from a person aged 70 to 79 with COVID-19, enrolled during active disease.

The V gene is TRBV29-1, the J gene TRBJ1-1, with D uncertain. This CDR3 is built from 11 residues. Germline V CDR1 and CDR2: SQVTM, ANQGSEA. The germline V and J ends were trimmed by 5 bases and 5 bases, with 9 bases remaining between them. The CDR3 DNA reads TGCAGCGTTCCTAAGCTTACTGAAGCTTTCTTT. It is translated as CSVPKLTEAFF.

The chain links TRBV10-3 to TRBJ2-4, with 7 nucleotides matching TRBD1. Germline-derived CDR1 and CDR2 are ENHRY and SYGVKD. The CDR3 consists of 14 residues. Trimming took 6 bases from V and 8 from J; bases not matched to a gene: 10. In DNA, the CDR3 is TGTGCCATCAGACCTTCCGAGGGGGCGGACATTCAGTACTTC. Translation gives CAIRPSEGADIQYF.

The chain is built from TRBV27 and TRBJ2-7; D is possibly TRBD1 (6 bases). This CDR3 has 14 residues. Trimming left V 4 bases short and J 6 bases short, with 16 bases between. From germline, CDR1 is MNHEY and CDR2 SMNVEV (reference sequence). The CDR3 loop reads CASSSYQGHREQYF. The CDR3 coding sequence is TGTGCCAGCAGTTCGTATCAGGGGCACCGCGAGCAGTACTTC.

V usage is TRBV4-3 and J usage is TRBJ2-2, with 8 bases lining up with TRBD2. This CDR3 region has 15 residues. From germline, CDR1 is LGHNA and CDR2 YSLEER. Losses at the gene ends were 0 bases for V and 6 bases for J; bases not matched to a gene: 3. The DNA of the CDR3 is TGCGCCAGCAGCCAAGAGGGCGGGGGGCCCGGGGAGCTGTTTTTT. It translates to CASSQEGGGPGELFF.

The CDR3 coding sequence is TGTGCCAGCAGCCAAGGACTAGCGGAAAGCACAGATACGCAGTATTTT. This gives the protein CASSQGLAESTDTQYF. This rearrangement joins TRBV7-6 to TRBJ2-3, with TRBD2 matching 10 bases. Trimming at V came to 5 bases and at J to 0 bases, leaving 5 bases not matched to a gene. This CDR3 is built from 16 residues. Germline values: CDR1 SGHVS, CDR2 FNYEAQ. The whole variable domain, remainder taken from reference TRBV7-6 and TRBJ2-3, is GAGVSQSPRYKVTKRGQDVALRCDPISGHVSLYWYRQALGQGPEFLTYFNYEAQQDKSGLPNDRFSAERPEGSISTLTIQRTEQRDSAMYRCASSQGLAESTDTQYFGPGTRLTVL.